The 4 T cell receptor beta chains listed next were all sequenced from one sample in a study of cytomegalovirus exposure and HLA in healthy donors. PCR used 60 Vbeta primers and 13 Jbeta primers. Only in-frame clones appear in the TCRdb table, and some are missing; sequencing was by immunoSEQ multiplex PCR. This table holds around 180,000 clones, 75% to 80% found once. Sequenced sample: PBMCs. The receptor source for this set is a woman aged 25 to 45 in good health and CMV-seropositive.

The chain employs TRBV28 and TRBJ2-1; D may be TRBD2 (6 bases). V shed 7 bases and J shed 7 bases, with 20 bases lying between them. Looked up from germline, CDR1 is MDHEN and CDR2 is SYDVKM. The CDR3 is made up of 15 amino acids. The CDR3 DNA reads as TGTGCCAGCATTCCCGGGACTGGTGTTTATAATGAGCAGTTCTTC. Translation: CASIPGTGVYNEQFF.

A remark on this clone: The sample carries other DNA sequences with the same CDR3. The chain combines TRBV9 with TRBJ1-1; D gene unclear. CDR1 and CDR2 (germline): SGDLS, YYNGEE. The V end was cut by 0 bases, the J end by 3 bases, with 3 bases between. This CDR3 comprises 12 residues. The CDR3 sequence is CASSVADTEAFF. For the CDR3, the DNA is TGTGCCAGCAGCGTAGCTGACACTGAAGCTTTCTTT.

The chain couples TRBV18 to TRBJ1-5, with 7 bases that match TRBD1. V shed 2 bases, J shed 0 bases, and the junction held 4 bases outside the gene matches. This CDR3 comprises 16 residues. Germline V gene data show CDR1 as KGHSH and CDR2 as LQKENI. The CDR3 DNA sequence: TGTGCCAGCTCACCAAGACAGGGTGATAGCAATCAGCCCCAGCATTTT. Protein: CASSPRQGDSNQPQHF.

The chain is built from TRBV7-2 and TRBJ1-5, with D unclear. This CDR3 comprises 14 residues. The germline V gene encodes CDR1 SGHTA and CDR2 FQGNSA. The ends were cut back, 5 bases at V and 6 bases at J, with 14 bases in the middle. This CDR3 is CASSPGRMGQPQHF. In DNA, the CDR3 is TGTGCCAGCAGCCCCGGCAGGATGGGTCAGCCCCAGCATTTT.